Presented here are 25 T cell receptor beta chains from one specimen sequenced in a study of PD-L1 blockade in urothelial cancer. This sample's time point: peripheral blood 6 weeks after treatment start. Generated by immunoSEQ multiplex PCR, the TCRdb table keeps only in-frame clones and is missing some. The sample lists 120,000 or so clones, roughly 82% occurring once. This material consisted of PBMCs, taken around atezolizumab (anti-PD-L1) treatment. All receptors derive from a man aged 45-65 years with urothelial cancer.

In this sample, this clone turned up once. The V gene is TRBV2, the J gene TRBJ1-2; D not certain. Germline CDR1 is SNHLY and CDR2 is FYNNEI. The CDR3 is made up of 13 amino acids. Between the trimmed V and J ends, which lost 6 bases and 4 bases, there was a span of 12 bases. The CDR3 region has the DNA TGTGCCAGCAGCGTCGACCCAGGCTATGGCTACACCTTC. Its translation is CASSVDPGYGYTF.

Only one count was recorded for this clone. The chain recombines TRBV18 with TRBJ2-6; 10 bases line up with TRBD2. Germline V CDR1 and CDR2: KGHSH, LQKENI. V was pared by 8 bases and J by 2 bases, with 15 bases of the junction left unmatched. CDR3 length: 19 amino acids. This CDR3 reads CASNKRLAGDGPGANVLTF. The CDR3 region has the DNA TGTGCCAGCAATAAGAGGCTAGCGGGAGACGGGCCTGGGGCCAACGTCCTGACTTTC.

The CDR3 here is CAAQGRAITDTQYF. The CDR3, as DNA: TGTGCCGCCCAGGGGAGGGCCATCACAGATACGCAGTATTTT. The V gene is TRBV10-3, the J gene TRBJ2-3; TRBD2 is a possible D gene (7 bases). Germline V gene lookup returns CDR1 ENHRY and CDR2 SYGVKD. V shed 11 bases and J shed 2 bases, with 17 bases lying between them. There are 14 residues in the CDR3.

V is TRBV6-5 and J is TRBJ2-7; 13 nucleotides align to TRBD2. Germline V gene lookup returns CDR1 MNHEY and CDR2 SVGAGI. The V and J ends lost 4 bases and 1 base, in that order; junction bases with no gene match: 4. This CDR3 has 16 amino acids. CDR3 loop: CASSWTSGSYSYEQYF. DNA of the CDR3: TGTGCCAGCAGTTGGACTAGCGGGAGTTATTCCTACGAGCAGTACTTC.

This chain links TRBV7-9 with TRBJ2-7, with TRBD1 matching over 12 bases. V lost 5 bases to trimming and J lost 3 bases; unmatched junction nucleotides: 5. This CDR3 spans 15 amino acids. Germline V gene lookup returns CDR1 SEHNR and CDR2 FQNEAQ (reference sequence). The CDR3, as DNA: TGTGCCAGCAGCCCTGGGACAGGGGGCCTCTACGAGCAGTACTTC. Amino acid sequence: CASSPGTGGLYEQYF.

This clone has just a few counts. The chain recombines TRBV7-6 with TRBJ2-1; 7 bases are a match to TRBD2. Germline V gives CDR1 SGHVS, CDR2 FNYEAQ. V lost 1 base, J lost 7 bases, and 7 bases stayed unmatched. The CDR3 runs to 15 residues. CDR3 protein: CASSLGAGVNNEQFF. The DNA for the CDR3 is TGTGCCAGCAGCTTAGGGGCGGGAGTCAATAATGAGCAGTTCTTC.

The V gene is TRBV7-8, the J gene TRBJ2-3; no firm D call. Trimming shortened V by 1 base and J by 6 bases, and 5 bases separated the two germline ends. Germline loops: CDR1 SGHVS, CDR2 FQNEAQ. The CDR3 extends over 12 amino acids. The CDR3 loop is CASSLGMDTQYF. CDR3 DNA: TGTGCCAGCAGCTTAGGTATGGATACGCAGTATTTT. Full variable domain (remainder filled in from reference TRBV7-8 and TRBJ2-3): GAGVSQSPRYKVAKRGQDVALRCDPISGHVSLFWYQQALGQGPEFLTYFQNEAQLDKSGLPSDRFFAERPEGSVSTLKIQRTQQEDSAVYLCASSLGMDTQYFGPGTRLTVL.

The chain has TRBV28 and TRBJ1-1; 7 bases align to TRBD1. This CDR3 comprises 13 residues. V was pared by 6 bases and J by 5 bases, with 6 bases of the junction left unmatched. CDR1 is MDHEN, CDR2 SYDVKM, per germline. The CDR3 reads CASRPPGQTEAFF. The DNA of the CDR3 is TGTGCCAGCAGGCCACCGGGACAGACTGAAGCTTTCTTT.

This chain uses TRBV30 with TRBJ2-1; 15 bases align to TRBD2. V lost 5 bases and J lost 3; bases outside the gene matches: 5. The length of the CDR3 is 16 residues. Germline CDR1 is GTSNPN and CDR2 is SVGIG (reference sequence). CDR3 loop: CAWGRTSGRDYNEQFF. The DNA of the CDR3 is TGTGCCTGGGGTCGGACTAGCGGGAGGGACTACAATGAGCAGTTCTTC.

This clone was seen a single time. The CDR3 region has the DNA TGTGCCAGCAGTTACCCGCCGCCTAAAATCTACGAGCAGTACTTC. Protein sequence: CASSYPPPKIYEQYF. The rearrangement joins TRBV6-6 to TRBJ2-7; D is unclear. V lost 2 bases and J lost 3, with 14 bases in between. This CDR3 region has 15 residues. The germline gives CDR1 MNHNY, CDR2 SVGAGI (reference sequence).

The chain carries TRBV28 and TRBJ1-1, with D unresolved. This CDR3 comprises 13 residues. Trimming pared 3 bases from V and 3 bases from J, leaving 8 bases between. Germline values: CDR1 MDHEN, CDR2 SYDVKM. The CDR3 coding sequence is TGTGCCAGCAGTTTGTATATTTACACTGAAGCTTTCTTT. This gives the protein CASSLYIYTEAFF. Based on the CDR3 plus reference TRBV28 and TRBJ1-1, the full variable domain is DVKVTQSSRYLVKRTGEKVFLECVQDMDHENMFWYRQDPGLGLRLIYFSYDVKMKEKGDIPEGYSVSREKKERFSLILESASTNQTSMYLCASSLYIYTEAFFGQGTRLTVV.

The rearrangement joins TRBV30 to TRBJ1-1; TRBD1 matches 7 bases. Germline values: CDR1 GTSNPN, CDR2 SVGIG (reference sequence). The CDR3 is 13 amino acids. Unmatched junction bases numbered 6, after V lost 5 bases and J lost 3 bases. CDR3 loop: CAWEQGRYTEAFF. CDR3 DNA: TGTGCCTGGGAACAGGGGAGGTACACTGAAGCTTTCTTT.

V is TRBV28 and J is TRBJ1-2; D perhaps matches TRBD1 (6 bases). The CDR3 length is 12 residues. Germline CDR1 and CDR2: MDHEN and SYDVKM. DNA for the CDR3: TGTGCTAGAGGAGACAGGCGCTATGGCTACACCTTC. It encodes CARGDRRYGYTF.

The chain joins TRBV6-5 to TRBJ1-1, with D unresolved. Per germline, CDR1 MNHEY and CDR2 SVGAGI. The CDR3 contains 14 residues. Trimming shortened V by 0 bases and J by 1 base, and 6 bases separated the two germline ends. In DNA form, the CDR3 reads TGTGCCAGCAGTTACTCGGCCAGGAACACTGAAGCTTTCTTT. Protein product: CASSYSARNTEAFF.

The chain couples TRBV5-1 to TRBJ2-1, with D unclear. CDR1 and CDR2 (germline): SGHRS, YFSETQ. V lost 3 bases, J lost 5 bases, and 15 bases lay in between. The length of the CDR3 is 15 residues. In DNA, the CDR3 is TGCGCCAGCAGCTCCGTAGCCGGCAGCAACAATGAGCAGTTCTTC. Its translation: CASSSVAGSNNEQFF. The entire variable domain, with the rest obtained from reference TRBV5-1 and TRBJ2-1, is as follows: KAGVTQTPRYLIKTRGQQVTLSCSPISGHRSVSWYQQTPGQGLQFLFEYFSETQRNKGNFPGRFSGRQFSNSRSEMNVSTLELGDSALYLCASSSVAGSNNEQFFGPGTRLTVL.

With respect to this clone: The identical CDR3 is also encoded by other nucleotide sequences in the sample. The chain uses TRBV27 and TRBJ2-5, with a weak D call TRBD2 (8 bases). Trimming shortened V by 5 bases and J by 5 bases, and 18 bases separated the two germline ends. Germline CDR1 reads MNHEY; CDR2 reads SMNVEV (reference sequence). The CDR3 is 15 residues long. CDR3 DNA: TGTGCCAGCAGTCAGGGACTAGTGGGACAGGAGACCCAGTACTTC. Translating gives CASSQGLVGQETQYF.

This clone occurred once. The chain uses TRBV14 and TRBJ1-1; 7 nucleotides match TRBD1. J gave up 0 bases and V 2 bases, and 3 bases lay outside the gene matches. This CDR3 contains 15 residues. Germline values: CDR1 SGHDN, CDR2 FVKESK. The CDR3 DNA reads TGTGCCAGCAGCCAACTTACAGGGGTGAACACTGAAGCTTTCTTT. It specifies CASSQLTGVNTEAFF. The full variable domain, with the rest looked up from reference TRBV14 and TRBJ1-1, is EAGVTQFPSHSVIEKGQTVTLRCDPISGHDNLYWYRRVMGKEIKFLLHFVKESKQDESGMPNNRFLAERTGGTYSTLKVQPAELEDSGVYFCASSQLTGVNTEAFFGQGTRLTVV.

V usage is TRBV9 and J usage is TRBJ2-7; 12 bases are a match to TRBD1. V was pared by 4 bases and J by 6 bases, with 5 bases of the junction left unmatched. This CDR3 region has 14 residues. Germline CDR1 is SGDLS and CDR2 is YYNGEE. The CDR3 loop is CASSPGTGGGEQYF. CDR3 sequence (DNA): TGTGCCAGCAGCCCCGGGACAGGGGGCGGCGAGCAGTACTTC. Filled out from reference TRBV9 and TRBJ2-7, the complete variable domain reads DSGVTQTPKHLITATGQRVTLRCSPRSGDLSVYWYQQSLDQGLQFLIQYYNGEERAKGNILERFSAQQFPDLHSELNLSSLELGDSALYFCASSPGTGGGEQYFGPGTRLTVT.

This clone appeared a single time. CDR3 nucleotide sequence: TGTGCCAGCAGTTTTGACAAGATAGAGACCCAGTACTTC. It codes for CASSFDKIETQYF. The chain joins TRBV28 to TRBJ2-5; D is unresolved. The CDR3 loop spans 13 amino acids. Per the germline V gene, CDR1 is MDHEN and CDR2 is SYDVKM. The ends were cut back, 3 bases at V and 4 bases at J, with 9 bases in the middle. The full variable domain, rest sourced from reference TRBV28 and TRBJ2-5, is DVKVTQSSRYLVKRTGEKVFLECVQDMDHENMFWYRQDPGLGLRLIYFSYDVKMKEKGDIPEGYSVSREKKERFSLILESASTNQTSMYLCASSFDKIETQYFGPGTRLLVL.

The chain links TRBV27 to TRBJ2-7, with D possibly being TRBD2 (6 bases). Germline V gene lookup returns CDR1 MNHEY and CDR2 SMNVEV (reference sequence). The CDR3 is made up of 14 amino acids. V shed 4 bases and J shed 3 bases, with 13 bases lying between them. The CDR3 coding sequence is TGTGCCAGCAGTTCCGGGACTGAACACTACGAGCAGTACTTC. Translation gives CASSSGTEHYEQYF.

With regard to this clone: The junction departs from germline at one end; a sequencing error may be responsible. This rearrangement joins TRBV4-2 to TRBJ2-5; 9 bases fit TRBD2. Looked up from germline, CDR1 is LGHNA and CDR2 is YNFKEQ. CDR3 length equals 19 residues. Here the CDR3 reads CASSQGFLAGTPDQETQYF. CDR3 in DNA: TGTGCCAGCAGCCAGGGTTTTCTAGCGGGAACACCAGACCAGGAGACCCAGTACTTC.

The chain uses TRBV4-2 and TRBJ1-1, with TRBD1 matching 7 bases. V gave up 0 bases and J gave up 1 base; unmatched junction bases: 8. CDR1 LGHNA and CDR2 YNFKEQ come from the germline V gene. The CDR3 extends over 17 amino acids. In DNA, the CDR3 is TGTGCCAGCAGCCAAGATCGGGTATGGACAGGGAACACTGAAGCTTTCTTT. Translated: CASSQDRVWTGNTEAFF.

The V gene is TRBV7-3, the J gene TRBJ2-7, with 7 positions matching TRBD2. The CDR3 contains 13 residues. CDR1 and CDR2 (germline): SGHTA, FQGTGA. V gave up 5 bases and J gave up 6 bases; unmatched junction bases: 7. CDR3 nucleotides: TGTGCCAGCAGCATGAATACGGGGGGCGAGCAGTACTTC. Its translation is CASSMNTGGEQYF.

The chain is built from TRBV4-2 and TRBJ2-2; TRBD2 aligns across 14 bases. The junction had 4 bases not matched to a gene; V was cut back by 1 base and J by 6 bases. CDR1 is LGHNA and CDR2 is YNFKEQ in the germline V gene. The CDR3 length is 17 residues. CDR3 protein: CASSQGGGLAGAGELFF. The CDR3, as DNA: TGTGCCAGCAGCCAAGGAGGGGGACTAGCGGGAGCCGGGGAGCTGTTTTTT.

The CDR3 DNA sequence: TGTGCCAGCTCACTCGGGGACAGGCGCAATGAGCAGTTCTTC. It translates to CASSLGDRRNEQFF. The chain combines TRBV18 with TRBJ2-1, with 8 bases lining up with TRBD1. This CDR3 has 14 residues. The V gene end was trimmed by 4 bases and the J gene end by 6 bases; junction bases not matched to a gene: 5. Germline lookup yields CDR1 KGHSH and CDR2 LQKENI.